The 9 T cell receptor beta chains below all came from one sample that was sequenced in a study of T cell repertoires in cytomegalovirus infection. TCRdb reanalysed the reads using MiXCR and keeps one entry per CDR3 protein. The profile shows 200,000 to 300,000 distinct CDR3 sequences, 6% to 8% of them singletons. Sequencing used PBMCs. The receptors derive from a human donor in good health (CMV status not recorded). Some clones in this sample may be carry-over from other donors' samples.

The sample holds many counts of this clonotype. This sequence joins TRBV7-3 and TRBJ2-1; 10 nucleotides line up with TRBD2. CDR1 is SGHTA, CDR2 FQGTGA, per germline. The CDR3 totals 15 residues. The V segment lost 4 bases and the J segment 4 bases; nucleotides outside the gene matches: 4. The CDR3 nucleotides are TGTGCCAGCAGCTCAGTAGCGGGGGGATACAATGAGCAGTTCTTC. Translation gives CASSSVAGGYNEQFF.

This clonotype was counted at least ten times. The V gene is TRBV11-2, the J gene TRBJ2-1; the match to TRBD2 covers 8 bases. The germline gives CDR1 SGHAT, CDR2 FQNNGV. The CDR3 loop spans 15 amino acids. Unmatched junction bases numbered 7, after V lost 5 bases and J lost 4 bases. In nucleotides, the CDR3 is TGTGCCAGCAGCCCGGGGAGCGGGGGTTACAATGAGCAGTTCTTC. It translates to CASSPGSGGYNEQFF. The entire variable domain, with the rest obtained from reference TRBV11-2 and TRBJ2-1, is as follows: EAGVAQSPRYKIIEKRQSVAFWCNPISGHATLYWYQQILGQGPKLLIQFQNNGVVDDSQLPKDRFSAERLKGVDSTLKIQPAKLEDSAVYLCASSPGSGGYNEQFFGPGTRLTVL.

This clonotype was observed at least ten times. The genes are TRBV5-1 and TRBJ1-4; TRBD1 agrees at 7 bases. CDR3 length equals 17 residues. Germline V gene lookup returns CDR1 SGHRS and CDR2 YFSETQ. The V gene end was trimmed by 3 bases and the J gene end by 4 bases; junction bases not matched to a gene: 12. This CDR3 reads CASSSGQRVNYNEKLFF. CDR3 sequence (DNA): TGCGCCAGCAGCTCGGGACAGAGGGTAAATTATAATGAAAAACTGTTTTTT.

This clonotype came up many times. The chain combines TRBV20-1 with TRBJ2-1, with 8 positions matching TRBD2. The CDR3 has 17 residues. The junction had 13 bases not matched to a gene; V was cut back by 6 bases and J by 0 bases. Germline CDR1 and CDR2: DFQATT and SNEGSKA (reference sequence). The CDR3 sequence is CSALSGGRDSSYNEQFF. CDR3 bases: TGCAGTGCCTTGTCGGGGGGGAGAGATAGCTCCTACAATGAGCAGTTCTTC.

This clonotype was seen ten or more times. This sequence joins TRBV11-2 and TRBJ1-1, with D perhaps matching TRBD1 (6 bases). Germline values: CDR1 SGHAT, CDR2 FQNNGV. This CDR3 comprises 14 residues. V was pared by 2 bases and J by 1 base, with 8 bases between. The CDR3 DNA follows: TGTGCCAGCAGCTTAACAGGGTGGAACACTGAAGCTTTCTTT. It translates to CASSLTGWNTEAFF.

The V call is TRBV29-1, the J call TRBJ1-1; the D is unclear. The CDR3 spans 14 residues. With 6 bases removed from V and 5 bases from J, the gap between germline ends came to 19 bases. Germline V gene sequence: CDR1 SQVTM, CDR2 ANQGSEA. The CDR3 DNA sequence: TGCAGCGTCAAAAGAGACGGGGTTAGAACTGAAGCTTTCTTT. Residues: CSVKRDGVRTEAFF.

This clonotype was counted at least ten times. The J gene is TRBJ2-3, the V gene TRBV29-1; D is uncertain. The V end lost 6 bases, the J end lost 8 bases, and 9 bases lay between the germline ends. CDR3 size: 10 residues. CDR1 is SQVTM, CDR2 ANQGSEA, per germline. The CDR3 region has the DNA TGCAGCGTGCACGTGGGTACGCAGTATTTT. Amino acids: CSVHVGTQYF.

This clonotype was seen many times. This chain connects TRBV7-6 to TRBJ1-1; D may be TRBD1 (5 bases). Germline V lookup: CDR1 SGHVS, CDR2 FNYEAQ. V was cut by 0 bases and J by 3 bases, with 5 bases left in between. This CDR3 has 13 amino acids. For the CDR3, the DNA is TGTGCCAGCAGCTTAGCAGGGGACACTGAAGCTTTCTTT. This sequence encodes CASSLAGDTEAFF.

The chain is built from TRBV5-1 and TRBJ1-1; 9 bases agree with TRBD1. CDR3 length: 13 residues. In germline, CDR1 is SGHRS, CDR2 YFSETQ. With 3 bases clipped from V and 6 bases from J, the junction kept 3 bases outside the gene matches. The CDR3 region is CASSSDRGAEAFF. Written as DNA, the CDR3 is TGCGCCAGCAGCTCGGACAGGGGCGCTGAAGCTTTCTTT.